This T cell receptor beta chain was found in a study of early T cells in non-severe SARS-CoV-2 infection. Individual cDNA molecules each received unique molecular identifiers attached to them. In TCRdb, the 5' RACE reads were re-called with MiXCR into one record per CDR3 protein. The sample contains more than 65,000 distinct CDR3 sequences, roughly 13% of which appear only once. Sequenced input: whole blood. The clonotype originates from an adult who was a healthcare worker with PCR-confirmed SARS-CoV-2 infection or an uninfected control (not recorded which).

CDR3 nucleotides: TGCAGCGTTGATCAAACCGGGACCGCGAACACAGATACGCAGTATTTT. Its translation is CSVDQTGTANTDTQYF. V and J are TRBV29-1 and TRBJ2-3, with D tentatively TRBD1 or TRBD2 (5 bases each). The CDR3 has 16 residues. The germline CDR1 and CDR2 sequences are SQVTM and ANQGSEA. The V and J ends lost 3 bases and 2 bases respectively, with 18 bases between them.